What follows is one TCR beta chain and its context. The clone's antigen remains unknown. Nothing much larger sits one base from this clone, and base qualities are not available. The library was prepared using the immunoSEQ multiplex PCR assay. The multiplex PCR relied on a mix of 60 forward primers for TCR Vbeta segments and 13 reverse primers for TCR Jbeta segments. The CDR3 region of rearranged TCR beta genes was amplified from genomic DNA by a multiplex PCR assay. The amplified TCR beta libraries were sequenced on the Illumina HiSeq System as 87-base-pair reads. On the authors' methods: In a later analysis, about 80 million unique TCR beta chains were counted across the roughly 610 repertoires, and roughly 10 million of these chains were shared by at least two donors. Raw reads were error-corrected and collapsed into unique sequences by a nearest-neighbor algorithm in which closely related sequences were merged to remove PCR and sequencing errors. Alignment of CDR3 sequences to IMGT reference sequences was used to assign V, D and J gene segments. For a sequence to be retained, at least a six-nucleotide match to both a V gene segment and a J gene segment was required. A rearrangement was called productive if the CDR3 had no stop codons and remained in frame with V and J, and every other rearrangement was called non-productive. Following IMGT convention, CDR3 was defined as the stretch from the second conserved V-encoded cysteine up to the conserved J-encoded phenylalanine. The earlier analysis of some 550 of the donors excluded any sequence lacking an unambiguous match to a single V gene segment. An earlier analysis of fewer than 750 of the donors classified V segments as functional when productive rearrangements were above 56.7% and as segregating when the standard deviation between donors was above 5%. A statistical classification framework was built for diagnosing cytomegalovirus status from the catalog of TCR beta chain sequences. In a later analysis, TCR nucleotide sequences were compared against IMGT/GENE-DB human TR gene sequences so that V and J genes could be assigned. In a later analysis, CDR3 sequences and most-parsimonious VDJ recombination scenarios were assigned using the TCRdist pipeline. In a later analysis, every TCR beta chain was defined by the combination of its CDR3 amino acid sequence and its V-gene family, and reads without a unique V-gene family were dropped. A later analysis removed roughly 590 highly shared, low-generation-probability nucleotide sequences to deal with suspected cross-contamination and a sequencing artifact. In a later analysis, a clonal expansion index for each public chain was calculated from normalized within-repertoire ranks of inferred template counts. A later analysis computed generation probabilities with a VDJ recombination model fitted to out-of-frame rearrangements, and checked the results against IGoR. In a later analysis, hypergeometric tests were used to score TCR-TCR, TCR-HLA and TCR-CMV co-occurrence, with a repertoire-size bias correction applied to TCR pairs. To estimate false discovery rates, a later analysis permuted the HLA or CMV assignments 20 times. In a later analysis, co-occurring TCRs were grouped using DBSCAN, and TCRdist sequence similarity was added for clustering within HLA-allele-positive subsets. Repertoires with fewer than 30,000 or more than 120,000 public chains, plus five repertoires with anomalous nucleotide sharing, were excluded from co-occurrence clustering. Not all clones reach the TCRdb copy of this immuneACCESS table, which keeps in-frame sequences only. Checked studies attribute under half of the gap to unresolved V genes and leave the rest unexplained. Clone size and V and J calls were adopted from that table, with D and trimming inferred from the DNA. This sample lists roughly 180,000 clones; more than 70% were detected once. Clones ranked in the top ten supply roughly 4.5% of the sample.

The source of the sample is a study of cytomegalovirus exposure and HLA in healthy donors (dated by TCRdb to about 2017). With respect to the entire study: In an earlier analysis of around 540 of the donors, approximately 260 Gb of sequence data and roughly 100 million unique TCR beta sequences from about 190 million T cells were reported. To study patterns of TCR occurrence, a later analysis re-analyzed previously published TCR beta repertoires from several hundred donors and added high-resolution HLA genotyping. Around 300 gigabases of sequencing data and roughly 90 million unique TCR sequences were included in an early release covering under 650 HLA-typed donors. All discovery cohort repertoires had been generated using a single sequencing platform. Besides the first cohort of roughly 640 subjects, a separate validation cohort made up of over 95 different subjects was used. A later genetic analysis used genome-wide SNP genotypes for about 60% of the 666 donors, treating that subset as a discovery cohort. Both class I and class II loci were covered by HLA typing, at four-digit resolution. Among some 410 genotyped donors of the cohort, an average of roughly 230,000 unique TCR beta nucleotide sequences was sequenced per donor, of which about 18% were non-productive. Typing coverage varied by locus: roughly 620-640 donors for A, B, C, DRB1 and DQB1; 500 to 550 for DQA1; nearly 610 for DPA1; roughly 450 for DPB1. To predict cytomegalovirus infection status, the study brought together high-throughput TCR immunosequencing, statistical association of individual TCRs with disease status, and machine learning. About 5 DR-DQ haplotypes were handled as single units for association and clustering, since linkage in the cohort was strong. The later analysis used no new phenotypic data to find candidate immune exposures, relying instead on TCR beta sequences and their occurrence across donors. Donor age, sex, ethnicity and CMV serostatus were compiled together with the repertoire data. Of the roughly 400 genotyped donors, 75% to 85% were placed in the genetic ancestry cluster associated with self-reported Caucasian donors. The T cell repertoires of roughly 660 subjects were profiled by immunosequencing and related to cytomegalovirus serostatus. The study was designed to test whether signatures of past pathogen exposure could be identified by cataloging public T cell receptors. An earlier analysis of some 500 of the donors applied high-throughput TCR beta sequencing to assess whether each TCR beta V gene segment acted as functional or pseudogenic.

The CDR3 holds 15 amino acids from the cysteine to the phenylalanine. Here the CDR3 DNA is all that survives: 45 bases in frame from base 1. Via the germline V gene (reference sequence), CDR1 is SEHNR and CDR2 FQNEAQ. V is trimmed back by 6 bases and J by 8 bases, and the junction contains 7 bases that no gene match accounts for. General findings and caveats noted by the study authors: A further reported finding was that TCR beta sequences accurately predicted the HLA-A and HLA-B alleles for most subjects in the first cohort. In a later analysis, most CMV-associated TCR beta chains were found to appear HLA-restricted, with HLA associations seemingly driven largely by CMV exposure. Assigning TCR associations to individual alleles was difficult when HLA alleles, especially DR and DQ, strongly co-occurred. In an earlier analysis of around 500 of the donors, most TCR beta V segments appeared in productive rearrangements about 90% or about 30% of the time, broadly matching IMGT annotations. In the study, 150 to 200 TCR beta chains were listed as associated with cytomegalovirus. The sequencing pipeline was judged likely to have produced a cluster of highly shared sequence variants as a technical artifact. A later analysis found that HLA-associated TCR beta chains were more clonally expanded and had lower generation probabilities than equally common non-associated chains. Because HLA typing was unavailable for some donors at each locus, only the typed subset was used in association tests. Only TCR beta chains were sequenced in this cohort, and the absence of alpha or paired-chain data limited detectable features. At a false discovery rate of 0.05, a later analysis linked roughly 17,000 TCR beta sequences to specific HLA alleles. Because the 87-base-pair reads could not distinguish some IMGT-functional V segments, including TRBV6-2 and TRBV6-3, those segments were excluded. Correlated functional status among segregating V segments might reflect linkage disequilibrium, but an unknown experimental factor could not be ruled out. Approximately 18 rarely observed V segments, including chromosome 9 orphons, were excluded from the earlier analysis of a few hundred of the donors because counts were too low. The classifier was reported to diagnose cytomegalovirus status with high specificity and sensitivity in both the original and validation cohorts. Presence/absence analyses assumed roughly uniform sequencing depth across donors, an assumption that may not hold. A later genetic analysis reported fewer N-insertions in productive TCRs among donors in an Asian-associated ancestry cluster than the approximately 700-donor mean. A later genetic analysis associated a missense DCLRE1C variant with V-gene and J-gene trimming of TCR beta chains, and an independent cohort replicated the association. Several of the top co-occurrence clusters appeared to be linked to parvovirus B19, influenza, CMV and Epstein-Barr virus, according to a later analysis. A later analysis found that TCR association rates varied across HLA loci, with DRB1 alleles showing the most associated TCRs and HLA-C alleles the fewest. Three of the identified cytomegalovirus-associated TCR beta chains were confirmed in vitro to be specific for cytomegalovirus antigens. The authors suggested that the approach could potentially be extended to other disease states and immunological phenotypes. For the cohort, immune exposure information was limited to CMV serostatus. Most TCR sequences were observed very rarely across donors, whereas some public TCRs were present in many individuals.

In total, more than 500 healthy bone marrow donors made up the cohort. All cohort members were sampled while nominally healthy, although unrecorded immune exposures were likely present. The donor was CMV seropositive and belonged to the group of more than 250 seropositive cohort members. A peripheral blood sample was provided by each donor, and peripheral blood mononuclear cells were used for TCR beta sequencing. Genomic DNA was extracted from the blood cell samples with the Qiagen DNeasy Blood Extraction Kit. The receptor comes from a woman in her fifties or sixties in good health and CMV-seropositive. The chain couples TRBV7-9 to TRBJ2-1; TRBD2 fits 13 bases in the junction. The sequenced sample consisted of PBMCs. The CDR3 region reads CASRDGLAGVDEQFF. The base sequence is TGTGCCAGCAGGGACGGACTAGCGGGAGTAGATGAGCAGTTCTTC.